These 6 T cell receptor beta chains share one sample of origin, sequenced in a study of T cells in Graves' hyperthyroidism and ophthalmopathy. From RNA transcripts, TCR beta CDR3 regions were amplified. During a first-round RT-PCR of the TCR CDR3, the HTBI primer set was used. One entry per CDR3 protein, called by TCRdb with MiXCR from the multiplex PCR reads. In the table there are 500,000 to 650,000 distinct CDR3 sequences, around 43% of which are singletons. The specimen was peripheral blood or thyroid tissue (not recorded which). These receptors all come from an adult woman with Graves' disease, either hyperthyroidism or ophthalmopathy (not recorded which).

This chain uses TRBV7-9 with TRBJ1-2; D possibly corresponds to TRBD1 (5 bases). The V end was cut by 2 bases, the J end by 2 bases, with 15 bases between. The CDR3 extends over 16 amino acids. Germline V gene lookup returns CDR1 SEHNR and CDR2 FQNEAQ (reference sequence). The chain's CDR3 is CASSLPTSWGNYGYTF. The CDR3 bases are TGTGCCAGCAGCTTACCAACAAGTTGGGGGAACTATGGCTACACCTTC. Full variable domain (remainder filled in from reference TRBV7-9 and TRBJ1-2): DTGVSQNPRHKITKRGQNVTFRCDPISEHNRLYWYRQTLGQGPEFLTYFQNEAQLEKSRLLSDRFSAERPKGSFSTLEIQRTEQGDSAMYLCASSLPTSWGNYGYTFGSGTRLTVV.

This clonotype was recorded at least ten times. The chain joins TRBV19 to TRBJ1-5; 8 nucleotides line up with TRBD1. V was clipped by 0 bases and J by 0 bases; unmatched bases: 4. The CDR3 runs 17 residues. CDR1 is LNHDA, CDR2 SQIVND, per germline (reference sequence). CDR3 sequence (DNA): TGTGCCAGTAGTATAGAAGGGACAGGAAATAGCAATCAGCCCCAGCATTTT. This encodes CASSIEGTGNSNQPQHF.

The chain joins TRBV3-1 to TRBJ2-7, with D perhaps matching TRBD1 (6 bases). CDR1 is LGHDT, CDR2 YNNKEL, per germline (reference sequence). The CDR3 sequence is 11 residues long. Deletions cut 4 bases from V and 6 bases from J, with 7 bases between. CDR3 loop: CASSPGAEQYF. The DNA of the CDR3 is TGTGCCAGCAGCCCAGGGGCCGAGCAGTACTTC.

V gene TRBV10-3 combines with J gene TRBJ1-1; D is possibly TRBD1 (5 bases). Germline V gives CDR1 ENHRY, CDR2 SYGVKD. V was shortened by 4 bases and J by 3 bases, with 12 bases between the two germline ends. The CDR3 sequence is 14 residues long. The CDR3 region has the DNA TGTGCCATCAGTGGGGGCGGGTTGGACACTGAAGCTTTCTTT. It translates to CAISGGGLDTEAFF.

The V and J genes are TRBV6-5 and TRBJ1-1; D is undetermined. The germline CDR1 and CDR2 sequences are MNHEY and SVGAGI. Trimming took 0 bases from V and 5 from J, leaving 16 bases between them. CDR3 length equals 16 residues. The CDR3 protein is CASSYSNSLLGTEAFF. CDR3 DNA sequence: TGTGCCAGCAGTTACTCGAACTCTCTACTGGGGACTGAAGCTTTCTTT.

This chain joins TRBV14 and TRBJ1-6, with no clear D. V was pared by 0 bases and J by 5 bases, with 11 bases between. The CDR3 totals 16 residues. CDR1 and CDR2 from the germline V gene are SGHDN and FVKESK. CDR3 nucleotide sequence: TGTGCCAGCAGCCAAGATCACGGAGGGCATAATTCACCCCTCCACTTT. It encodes CASSQDHGGHNSPLHF.